Detailed here is one T cell receptor (beta chain). Researchers sorted participants into cohorts using their self-reported clinical history. The CDR3 has 14 amino acids. The ends were cut back, 3 bases at V and 7 bases at J, with 11 bases in the middle. CDR1 SGDLS and CDR2 YYNGEE come from the germline V gene. These data come from a study of blood T cell repertoires in COVID-19. Study background: Both acute and convalescent COVID-19 samples were obtained from the United States, Italy and Spain.

In the source study's methods: Using reference gene primer amplification, nucleated cell counts were estimated. TCRdb's copy holds only in-frame clones and misses some; the assay was immunoSEQ multiplex PCR. Clone size and the V and J calls come from that table; the DNA yielded D and trimming. The sample has over 300,000 clones; around 90% are singletons. The TCR was taken from a woman in her thirties who had recovered from COVID-19. Sequenced material: PBMCs or T cells enriched from blood (not recorded which). This chain links TRBV9 with TRBJ1-6; D is perhaps TRBD1 (6 bases). The CDR3 sequence: CASSAFTGNSPLHF. CDR3 bases: TGTGCCAGCAGCGCCTTCACAGGGAATTCACCCCTCCACTTT.